The 31 T cell receptor beta chains presented below share a single source sample, sequenced in a study of graft-versus-host responses after intestinal transplantation. Sequenced by immunoSEQ multiplex PCR; TCRdb stores in-frame clones only, minus some. The table includes about 91,000 clones, around 93% detected once. Their antigens remain unidentified. The specimen comprised unstimulated CD4+ T cells sorted from spleen or lymph node cells, sampled before transplant. The receptors were sampled from a human donor who was the organ donor for an intestinal transplant.

The chain couples TRBV6-5 to TRBJ2-7, with 10 bases that match TRBD2. The V gene's germline CDR1 is MNHEY and CDR2 SVGAGI. The trim removed 5 bases at V and 1 base at J, leaving 5 bases unmatched. The CDR3 loop spans 15 amino acids. CDR3 residues: CASSPSGSLSYEQYF. CDR3 DNA: TGTGCCAGCAGTCCTAGCGGGAGCCTTTCCTACGAGCAGTACTTC.

The CDR3 nucleotides read TGTGCCAGCAGCAACGCCAGGGACAGTACTCGCCTTAACCAGGAGCTGTTTTTT. Encoded protein: CASSNARDSTRLNQELFF. This chain joins TRBV27 and TRBJ2-2; the match to TRBD1 covers 7 bases. V was clipped by 6 bases and J by 10 bases; unmatched bases: 23. CDR3 length: 18 residues. The V gene's germline CDR1 is MNHEY and CDR2 SMNVEV (reference sequence).

The rearrangement links TRBV2 to TRBJ2-2; perhaps TRBD2 as D (7 bases). The V gene lost 1 base and the J gene lost 10 bases, with 16 bases spanning the gap. The CDR3 spans 15 residues. CDR1 is SNHLY, CDR2 FYNNEI, per germline. This CDR3 reads CASSEDGRGGVELFF. The CDR3 nucleotides are TGTGCCAGCAGTGAAGATGGGAGGGGGGGCGTGGAGCTGTTTTTT.

The chain links TRBV18 to TRBJ1-5; the match to TRBD1 covers 12 bases. The CDR3 totals 17 residues. The V and J ends lost 5 bases and 0 bases, in that order; junction bases with no gene match: 5. Germline CDR1 is KGHSH and CDR2 is LQKENI. The CDR3 protein is CASSGTGGAYSNQPQHF. The CDR3 nucleotides read TGTGCCAGCTCAGGGACAGGGGGCGCTTATAGCAATCAGCCCCAGCATTTT.

This clone has just one count. J is TRBJ1-1 and V is TRBV18, with a tentative D call TRBD1 (5 bases). This CDR3 is 15 amino acids long. Trimming removed 4 bases at V and 7 bases at J, with 19 bases between. Looked up from germline, CDR1 is KGHSH and CDR2 is LQKENI. CDR3 loop: CASSLFSGTEVEAFF. The CDR3 DNA reads as TGTGCCAGCTCACTATTCAGCGGGACGGAGGTTGAAGCTTTCTTT.

V is TRBV18 and J is TRBJ2-1, with D possibly TRBD2 on 7 matching bases. Germline lookup yields CDR1 KGHSH and CDR2 LQKENI. Trimming took off 0 bases at V and 7 bases at J, with 13 bases between the two ends. The CDR3 spans 15 residues. The CDR3 sequence is CASSPPGGAENEQFF. The CDR3 coding sequence is TGTGCCAGCTCACCACCGGGGGGGGCCGAGAATGAGCAGTTCTTC. Full variable domain (remainder filled in from reference TRBV18 and TRBJ2-1): NAGVMQNPRHLVRRRGQEARLRCSPMKGHSHVYWYRQLPEEGLKFMVYLQKENIIDESGMPKERFSAEFPKEGPSILRIQQVVRGDSAAYFCASSPPGGAENEQFFGPGTRLTVL.

The chain couples TRBV11-3 to TRBJ2-1; 10 bases map to TRBD1. The CDR3 extends over 14 amino acids. The germline V gene has CDR1 SGHNT and CDR2 YENEEA. The V segment lost 5 bases and the J segment 7 bases; nucleotides outside the gene matches: 5. The CDR3 DNA follows: TGTGCCAGCAGCCTGAGACAGGGGGCGAATGAGCAGTTCTTC. Translating gives CASSLRQGANEQFF. Full variable domain (outside the CDR3, taken from reference TRBV11-3 and TRBJ2-1): EAGVVQSPRYKIIEKKQPVAFWCNPISGHNTLYWYLQNLGQGPELLIRYENEEAVDDSQLPKDRFSAERLKGVDSTLKIQPAELGDSAVYLCASSLRQGANEQFFGPGTRLTVL.

The chain links TRBV7-9 to TRBJ1-1; D is unresolved. CDR3 length: 13 amino acids. V shed 4 bases and J shed 1 base, with 7 bases lying between them. Germline V gives CDR1 SEHNR, CDR2 FQNEAQ (reference sequence). This CDR3 is CASSSTPNTEAFF. The CDR3, as DNA: TGTGCCAGCAGCTCGACACCGAACACTGAAGCTTTCTTT.

The rearrangement joins TRBV15 to TRBJ2-3; 7 bases agree with TRBD2. The V gene end was trimmed by 0 bases and the J gene end by 2 bases; junction bases not matched to a gene: 11. Germline lookup yields CDR1 LNHNV and CDR2 YYDKDF (reference sequence). CDR3 size: 18 residues. The CDR3 coding sequence is TGTGCCACCAGCAGAGATCGGGGACTACCTCTCGACACAGATACGCAGTATTTT. This translates into CATSRDRGLPLDTDTQYF.

Worth noting for this clone: This CDR3 fails to terminate in the conserved phenylalanine or tryptophan, so it likely reflects a read error. The V gene is TRBV27, the J gene TRBJ1-6, with D perhaps matching TRBD1 (6 bases). V lost 5 bases, J lost 8 bases, and 16 bases lay in between. This CDR3 region has 15 residues. Germline V CDR1 and CDR2: MNHEY, SMNVEV (reference sequence). CDR3 DNA: TGTGCCAGCAGTGATTGGGGGCTGGGCGATTCACCCCTCCACCTT. This translates into CASSDWGLGDSPLHL.

The count of this clone is one. The chain uses TRBV2 and TRBJ2-7; maybe TRBD1 (7 bases). Germline CDR1 reads SNHLY; CDR2 reads FYNNEI. V gave up 7 bases and J gave up 2 bases, with 21 bases separating them. The CDR3 is made up of 16 amino acids. CDR3 coding DNA: TGTGCCAGCAACTTCTTGCGGGACAGCAGCCCCTACGAGCAGTACTTC. Translating it yields CASNFLRDSSPYEQYF.

The chain recombines TRBV10-3 with TRBJ1-1; tentatively, D is TRBD1 (5 bases). With 10 bases removed from V and 4 bases from J, the gap between germline ends came to 10 bases. CDR3 length: 11 residues. CDR1 and CDR2 (germline): ENHRY, SYGVKD. The CDR3 DNA reads as TGTGCCACGTGTCAGGGCACTGAAGCTTTCTTT. Amino acids: CATCQGTEAFF.

The V gene is TRBV9, the J gene TRBJ1-5; 7 bases line up with TRBD1. Unmatched junction bases numbered 9, after V lost 3 bases and J lost 0 bases. CDR1 and CDR2 (germline): SGDLS, YYNGEE. The CDR3 consists of 17 residues. The CDR3 sequence is CASSGPDRDYSNQPQHF. CDR3 nucleotide sequence: TGTGCCAGCAGCGGCCCTGACAGGGATTATAGCAATCAGCCCCAGCATTTT.

The CDR3 spells CASSATGTSGAYEQYF. The CDR3 DNA follows: TGTGCCAGCAGCGCAACCGGGACTAGCGGGGCCTACGAGCAGTACTTC. This sequence joins TRBV9 and TRBJ2-7, with 13 bases lining up with TRBD2. J lost 2 bases, V lost 3 bases, and 5 bases had no gene match. There are 16 residues in the CDR3. Germline CDR1 is SGDLS and CDR2 is YYNGEE. Drawing the rest from reference TRBV9 and TRBJ2-7, the complete variable domain is DSGVTQTPKHLITATGQRVTLRCSPRSGDLSVYWYQQSLDQGLQFLIQYYNGEERAKGNILERFSAQQFPDLHSELNLSSLELGDSALYFCASSATGTSGAYEQYFGPGTRLTVT.

This chain connects TRBV28 to TRBJ2-7; a possible D gene is TRBD1 (5 bases). Trimming left V 8 bases short and J 3 bases short, with 8 bases between. CDR1 is MDHEN and CDR2 is SYDVKM in the germline V gene. CDR3 size: 11 residues. The CDR3 nucleotides are TGTGCCAGCGGGGCCAACTACGAGCAGTACTTC. Translation: CASGANYEQYF.

The rearrangement links TRBV11-3 to TRBJ1-2, with 7 bases aligning to TRBD1. The CDR3 totals 14 residues. J lost 5 bases, V lost 4 bases, and 7 bases had no gene match. Germline V lookup: CDR1 SGHNT, CDR2 YENEEA. The DNA of the CDR3 is TGTGCCAGCAGCTCTGGCAGGGGGAAGTATGGCTACACCTTC. It translates to CASSSGRGKYGYTF.

This clone came up once. The chain combines TRBV19 with TRBJ1-2, with D possibly being TRBD1 (5 bases). Germline V gene lookup returns CDR1 LNHDA and CDR2 SQIVND (reference sequence). This CDR3 has 14 amino acids. V shed 6 bases and J shed 0 bases, with 11 bases lying between them. The CDR3 nucleotides are TGTGCCAGTAGCCTTCGACAGACTAACTATGGCTACACCTTC. Its translation is CASSLRQTNYGYTF.

The V and J genes are TRBV7-8 and TRBJ1-1; 9 nucleotides align to TRBD1. CDR1 and CDR2 (germline): SGHVS, FQNEAQ. The V segment lost 5 bases and the J segment 1 base; nucleotides outside the gene matches: 2. This CDR3 has 14 residues. As DNA, the CDR3 is TGTGCCAGCAGCCAACAGGGGGCGAACACTGAAGCTTTCTTT. Amino acids: CASSQQGANTEAFF.

The rearrangement joins TRBV4-2 to TRBJ1-5, with 8 bases fitting TRBD1. The J segment lost 5 bases and the V segment lost 1 base, leaving 7 bases of the junction unmatched. Germline V gives CDR1 LGHNA, CDR2 YNFKEQ. The length of the CDR3 is 16 residues. This CDR3 reads CASSQVGTGADQPQHF. The CDR3, as DNA: TGTGCCAGCAGCCAAGTTGGGACAGGTGCGGATCAGCCCCAGCATTTT.

This clone has a single count. The chain carries TRBV5-5 and TRBJ2-5; 7 nucleotides agree with TRBD1. This CDR3 has 14 amino acids. In germline, CDR1 is SGHKS, CDR2 YYEKEE (reference sequence). J was trimmed by 5 bases and V by 2 bases; bases with no gene match: 6. The CDR3 region has the DNA TGTGCCAGCAGCTTAGGACAGGTTAGGGAGACCCAGTACTTC. It specifies CASSLGQVRETQYF.

The CDR3 DNA reads TGTGCCAGCGTTAGACTAGCGGGGAGCTCCTACGAGCAGTACTTC. Protein sequence: CASVRLAGSSYEQYF. This chain connects TRBV9 to TRBJ2-7; 11 nucleotides agree with TRBD2. The CDR3 is made up of 15 amino acids. Germline CDR1 is SGDLS and CDR2 is YYNGEE. J was trimmed by 0 bases and V by 7 bases; bases with no gene match: 6.

The V call is TRBV14, the J call TRBJ2-2, with D unresolved. This CDR3 comprises 16 residues. CDR1 and CDR2 from the germline V gene are SGHDN and FVKESK. V was trimmed by 5 bases and J by 1 base, leaving 14 bases between them. Written as DNA, the CDR3 is TGTGCCAGCAGCAACAGAGCCGCGTGGAACACCGGGGAGCTGTTTTTT. This codes for CASSNRAAWNTGELFF.

The chain is built from TRBV5-1 and TRBJ1-1, with D perhaps TRBD1 (5 bases). The germline gives CDR1 SGHRS, CDR2 YFSETQ. Trimming pared 4 bases from V and 4 bases from J, leaving 14 bases between. CDR3 size: 14 residues. Here the CDR3 DNA reads TGCGCCAGCAGCCAGGGCAGGGACTCCACTGAAGCTTTCTTT. Its translation is CASSQGRDSTEAFF.

This chain connects TRBV25-1 to TRBJ1-2; 7 bases fit TRBD1. CDR1 and CDR2 (germline): MGHDK, SYGVNS. The junction had 10 bases not matched to a gene; V was cut back by 4 bases and J by 8 bases. The CDR3 has 14 residues. The CDR3 DNA reads TGTGCCAGCAGTGGAGCGGACAGGAGGCGCGGCTACACCTTC. It codes for CASSGADRRRGYTF.

The rearrangement links TRBV10-1 to TRBJ1-5, with D perhaps TRBD1 (6 bases). V lost 6 bases, J lost 9 bases, and 15 bases lay in between. The CDR3 covers 13 residues. Per germline, CDR1 WNHNN and CDR2 SYGVQD (reference sequence). The CDR3 DNA follows: TGCGCCAGCAGAAACAGGGTTTGGGTGCCCCAGCATTTT. Translating it yields CASRNRVWVPQHF.

The chain recombines TRBV5-1 with TRBJ2-2; maybe TRBD1 (5 bases). Per germline, CDR1 SGHRS and CDR2 YFSETQ. V was shortened by 4 bases and J by 4 bases, with 14 bases between the two germline ends. The length of the CDR3 is 15 residues. CDR3 region: CASSQTDRPTGELFF. The CDR3 coding sequence is TGCGCCAGCAGCCAAACAGACAGACCCACCGGGGAGCTGTTTTTT.

V and J are TRBV5-4 and TRBJ1-2; TRBD1 matches at 8 bases. This CDR3 is built from 14 residues. V lost 4 bases and J lost 5; bases outside the gene matches: 7. Germline V gives CDR1 SGHNT, CDR2 YYREEE (reference sequence). In nucleotides, the CDR3 is TGTGCCAGCAGCCCCGCGGACAGGGATTATGGCTACACCTTC. Translated, it gives CASSPADRDYGYTF.

The chain combines TRBV10-2 with TRBJ2-7, with 12 bases aligning to TRBD1. Germline V gene data show CDR1 as WSHSY and CDR2 as SAAADI. This CDR3 is 14 amino acids long. The trim removed 6 bases at V and 7 bases at J, leaving 7 bases unmatched. The CDR3 loop is CASRGTGGMWEQYF. DNA of the CDR3: TGCGCCAGCAGGGGGACAGGGGGCATGTGGGAGCAGTACTTC.

V and J are TRBV4-2 and TRBJ2-3, with 7 bases matching TRBD2. The trim removed 5 bases at V and 4 bases at J, leaving 15 bases unmatched. Germline V CDR1 and CDR2: LGHNA, YNFKEQ. The CDR3 spans 17 residues. The CDR3 protein is CASSSGLHLGDPDTQYF. The CDR3, as DNA: TGTGCCAGCAGCTCGGGACTACACCTCGGAGATCCAGATACGCAGTATTTT.

V usage is TRBV11-3 and J usage is TRBJ2-6, with TRBD1 as a possible D gene (5 bases). The V end was cut by 3 bases, the J end by 0 bases, with 6 bases between. CDR3 size: 15 residues. Per the germline V gene, CDR1 is SGHNT and CDR2 is YENEEA. CDR3 sequence: CASSFGHSGANVLTF. DNA of the CDR3: TGTGCCAGCAGCTTTGGACACTCTGGGGCCAACGTCCTGACTTTC.

With respect to this clone: The sample holds other DNA sequences that translate to the same CDR3. This chain connects TRBV7-9 to TRBJ2-3, with D hard to call. V was cut by 6 bases and J by 4 bases, with 14 bases left in between. The germline V gene has CDR1 SEHNR and CDR2 FQNEAQ (reference sequence). CDR3 length equals 14 residues. The CDR3 DNA reads TGTGCCAGCAGTTATGCTAACTATGCAGATACGCAGTATTTT. Translated, it gives CASSYANYADTQYF. Complete variable domain (other parts from reference TRBV7-9 and TRBJ2-3): DTGVSQNPRHKITKRGQNVTFRCDPISEHNRLYWYRQTLGQGPEFLTYFQNEAQLEKSRLLSDRFSAERPKGSFSTLEIQRTEQGDSAMYLCASSYANYADTQYFGPGTRLTVL.